This TCR beta chain was captured by sequencing in a study of shared T cell receptors in the human thymus. Generated by immunoSEQ multiplex PCR, the TCRdb table keeps only in-frame clones and is missing some. The sample contains hundreds of thousands of clones, 70% to 90% of which appear only once. Separately, the same data were catalogued under a study of human thymus T cells. That publication notes: Thymic and blood repertoires seemed to favor certain V and J genes.

The origin of this receptor is a girl less than two years old with a congenital heart defect. The material sequenced was thymocytes.

The CDR3 protein is CASSQGVTGEQYF. As DNA, the CDR3 is TGTGCCAGCAGCCAAGGAGTAACGGGCGAGCAGTACTTC. V and J are TRBV14 and TRBJ2-7, with unresolved D. Trimming shortened V by 1 base and J by 6 bases, and 10 bases separated the two germline ends. This CDR3 spans 13 amino acids. Germline CDR1 is SGHDN and CDR2 is FVKESK.